The 5 T cell receptor beta chains in this list originate from one sample, sequenced in a study of T cells in Graves' hyperthyroidism and ophthalmopathy. Amplified TCR beta CDR3 regions came from RNA transcripts. The HTBI primer set served for first-round RT-PCR of the TCR CDR3. TCRdb reprocessed the multiplex PCR reads with MiXCR, giving one entry per CDR3 protein. The sample carries 500,000 to 750,000 distinct CDR3 sequences, approximately 15% recorded once. The sequenced sample consisted of blood. Receptor source: a young woman with Graves' ophthalmopathy.

This chain links TRBV3-1 with TRBJ2-3, with TRBD2 matching 9 bases. CDR1 and CDR2 from the germline V gene are LGHDT and YNNKEL (reference sequence). The length of the CDR3 is 16 residues. V shed 4 bases, J shed 4 bases, and the junction held 9 bases outside the gene matches. In DNA, the CDR3 is TGTGCCAGCAGCCTTAGCGGGGGAGGGAGGGCAGATACGCAGTATTTT. Its protein product is CASSLSGGGRADTQYF.

This clonotype has at least ten counts. The chain employs TRBV2 and TRBJ2-1; D tentatively fits TRBD1 or TRBD2 (5 bases each). Germline CDR1 and CDR2: SNHLY and FYNNEI. This CDR3 has 11 amino acids. V gave up 4 bases and J gave up 13 bases, with 11 bases separating them. CDR3 nucleotide sequence: TGTGCCAGCAGTGGCCGGGACCCACAGTTCTTC. Translating it yields CASSGRDPQFF.

This clonotype has only a few counts. The chain is built from TRBV3-1 and TRBJ2-5; no reliable D call. CDR1 and CDR2 from the germline V gene are LGHDT and YNNKEL (reference sequence). This CDR3 comprises 14 residues. V was cut by 4 bases and J by 5 bases, with 14 bases left in between. The CDR3 nucleotides are TGTGCCAGCAGCCCTTTCTTAACGAGGGAGACCCAGTACTTC. Translation: CASSPFLTRETQYF.

The chain has TRBV7-2 and TRBJ2-3; 14 bases match TRBD2. This CDR3 is built from 16 residues. V lost 3 bases, J lost 6 bases, and 5 bases stayed unmatched. Per the germline V gene, CDR1 is SGHTA and CDR2 is FQGNSA. In DNA, the CDR3 is TGTGCCAGCAGCTTGAGACTAGCGGGAGGGCCGGATACGCAGTATTTT. As protein: CASSLRLAGGPDTQYF.

This clonotype was detected only a few times. The genes are TRBV6-9 and TRBJ1-4; 7 nucleotides align to TRBD1. After removal of 3 bases from V and 2 bases from J, the junction contained 3 bases not matched to a gene. This CDR3 has 15 amino acids. The germline V gene encodes CDR1 MNHGY and CDR2 SVAAGI. Here the CDR3 reads CASSYKTGTNEKLFF. The CDR3 DNA is TGTGCCAGCAGTTACAAGACAGGGACTAATGAAAAACTGTTTTTT.